Shown below are 27 T cell receptor beta chains from a single sample sequenced in a study of molecular identifiers for immune sequencing clone quantification. TCRdb used MiXCR to reprocess the PCR reads, holding one entry per CDR3 protein. The sample contains 250,000 to 350,000 distinct CDR3 sequences, about a fifth of which appear only once. Sequenced sample: naive CD8+ T cells from blood, with Jurkat cell RNA spiked in. The subset is: FACS-sorted CD8+CD4-CCR7+CD45RA+ naive T cells. These receptors were collected from a human donor in good health. Some libraries in this study had Jurkat cell RNA spiked in.

Regarding this clonotype: Being one base from a much bigger clone, this may be a read error. The final CDR3 position lacks the conserved phenylalanine or tryptophan, pointing to a likely read error. This chain connects TRBV2 to TRBJ2-3; 12 bases map to TRBD2. The ends lost 1 base at V and 6 bases at J; junction bases unmatched: 14. The length of the CDR3 is 19 residues. The germline gives CDR1 SNHLY, CDR2 FYNNEI. CDR3 bases: TGTGCCAGCAGTGAAGATGGCCCGGGACTAGCGGGTCTCGGGGATACGCAGTATTCT. Translating gives CASSEDGPGLAGLGDTQYS.

This clonotype was detected ten times or more. The V gene is TRBV29-1, the J gene TRBJ2-2, with D tentatively TRBD1 or TRBD2 (5 bases each). The CDR3 covers 13 residues. V was trimmed by 0 bases and J by 5 bases, leaving 7 bases between them. Germline CDR1 and CDR2: SQVTM and ANQGSEA. In DNA, the CDR3 is TGCAGCGTTGAAGACAGGGAGACCGGGGAGCTGTTTTTT. Translated: CSVEDRETGELFF.

V and J are TRBV6-2 or TRBV6-3 and TRBJ2-5, with 9 bases aligning to TRBD2. The CDR3 sequence is 20 residues long. The ends lost 0 bases at V and 4 bases at J; junction bases unmatched: 18. CDR1 is MNHEY, CDR2 SVGEGT, per germline. The CDR3 DNA reads as TGTGCCAGCAGTTACTCGGAGGGATTAGCGGGAGCCTCGAATATAGAGACCCAGTACTTC. Translation gives CASSYSEGLAGASNIETQYF.

A note on this clonotype: Mismatch with germline at one junction end may stem from a read error. Here the CDR3 DNA reads TGTGCCAGCAGCCCTAGACAGGGGTACGAGCAGTGCTTC. Encoded protein: CASSPRQGYEQCF. This chain joins TRBV5-8 and TRBJ2-7; 8 bases are shared with TRBD1. The CDR3 is 13 residues long. Per the germline V gene, CDR1 is SGHTS and CDR2 is YDEGEE.

Turning to this clonotype: Being one base from a much bigger clone, this may be a read error. This CDR3 fails to terminate in the conserved phenylalanine or tryptophan, so it likely reflects a read error. This chain connects TRBV20-1 to TRBJ2-3; D is unclear. This CDR3 has 14 residues. V was pared by 5 bases and J by 2 bases, with 14 bases between. From germline, CDR1 is DFQATT and CDR2 SNEGSKA (reference sequence). The chain's CDR3 is CSARALDHTDTQYL. In DNA form, the CDR3 reads TGCAGTGCTCGTGCCCTAGACCACACAGATACGCAGTATCTT.

In this sample, this clonotype turned up a few times. The chain combines TRBV9 with TRBJ2-7; possible D gene TRBD1, 5 bases. Between the trimmed V and J ends, which lost 4 bases and 0 bases, there was a span of 14 bases. The CDR3 extends over 15 amino acids. Per the germline V gene, CDR1 is SGDLS and CDR2 is YYNGEE. The CDR3 loop is CASSLAGSSSYEQYF. As DNA, the CDR3 is TGTGCCAGCAGCTTAGCAGGGTCCAGCTCCTACGAGCAGTACTTC.

The V and J genes are TRBV6-2 or TRBV6-3 and TRBJ2-7; 8 bases fit TRBD1. The germline V gene has CDR1 MNHEY and CDR2 SVGEGT. The CDR3 length is 15 residues. V lost 6 bases, J lost 2 bases, and 9 bases stayed unmatched. The CDR3 spells CASRTWTGPTYEQYF. As DNA, the CDR3 is TGTGCCAGCAGAACCTGGACAGGGCCGACCTACGAGCAGTACTTC.

The CDR3 DNA is TGTGCCAGCTCCAAGGGTGGGGAGACCCAGTACTTC. Its translation is CASSKGGETQYF. The chain carries TRBV7-9 and TRBJ2-5; D ambiguous. The CDR3 runs 12 residues. Germline CDR1 and CDR2: SEHNR and FQNEAQ (reference sequence). Deletions cut 8 bases from V and 5 bases from J, with 12 bases between.

On this clonotype itself: A read error is possible here, since a much larger clone lies one base away. This rearrangement joins TRBV7-9 to TRBJ2-7; 9 nucleotides align to TRBD2. This CDR3 spans 16 amino acids. Germline V lookup: CDR1 SEHNR, CDR2 FQNEAQ (reference sequence). This CDR3 reads CASSSRLLAGNYERYF. The CDR3 nucleotides are TGTGCCAGCAGCTCGCGCCTGCTAGCGGGGAACTACGAGCGGTACTTC.

This clonotype was seen a few times. The chain joins TRBV6-5 to TRBJ1-1; D is unresolved. CDR1 and CDR2 from the germline V gene are MNHEY and SVGAGI. The CDR3 is 14 amino acids. Trimming removed 2 bases from V and 1 base from J, with 8 bases in between. CDR3 in DNA: TGTGCCAGCAGTTACGTGGACCAGAACACTGAAGCTTTCTTT. Its translation is CASSYVDQNTEAFF.

The genes are TRBV7-9 and TRBJ1-1; D unresolved. The germline CDR1 and CDR2 sequences are SEHNR and FQNEAQ (reference sequence). The CDR3 is 12 residues long. V was clipped by 3 bases and J by 6 bases, with 8 bases between them. Here the CDR3 reads CASSFWRAEAFF. CDR3 bases: TGTGCCAGCAGCTTTTGGCGGGCTGAAGCTTTCTTT. Combining the CDR3 with reference TRBV7-9 and TRBJ1-1 gives the whole variable domain DTGVSQNPRHKITKRGQNVTFRCDPISEHNRLYWYRQTLGQGPEFLTYFQNEAQLEKSRLLSDRFSAERPKGSFSTLEIQRTEQGDSAMYLCASSFWRAEAFFGQGTRLTVV.

This clonotype was seen repeatedly, ten times or more. The V and J genes are TRBV28 and TRBJ2-5, with TRBD1 as a possible D gene (6 bases). V dropped 5 bases and J dropped 7 bases, with 20 bases sitting between them. The germline CDR1 and CDR2 sequences are MDHEN and SYDVKM. The CDR3 spans 15 residues. CDR3 nucleotide sequence: TGTGCCAGCAGTCCCTCCCCCGACAGGATAGTGACCCAGTACTTC. This translates into CASSPSPDRIVTQYF.

With regard to this clonotype: A read error is possible here, since a much larger clone lies one base away. Because it lacks the conserved phenylalanine or tryptophan at the end, this CDR3 is likely a read error. The gene calls are TRBV6-5 and TRBJ2-7; D unclear. The CDR3 runs to 14 residues. Germline loops: CDR1 MNHEY, CDR2 SVGAGI. Trimming shortened V by 5 bases and J by 3 bases, and 14 bases separated the two germline ends. CDR3 coding DNA: TGTGCCAGCAGTAGAGACGGTTCTGGCTACGAGCAGTACCTC. Translated: CASSRDGSGYEQYL.

The sample holds a few counts of this clonotype. J is TRBJ1-6 and V is TRBV3-1; 7 bases map to TRBD1. Germline-derived CDR1 and CDR2 are LGHDT and YNNKEL (reference sequence). The ends lost 1 base at V and 0 bases at J; junction bases unmatched: 6. The CDR3 runs 18 residues. CDR3 in DNA: TGTGCCAGCAGCCAAGGACTCCGGGACAGCTCCTATAATTCACCCCTCCACTTT. Its translation: CASSQGLRDSSYNSPLHF.

This clonotype was picked up one time. A much more abundant neighbour one base away suggests this may be a read error. This CDR3 fails to terminate in the conserved phenylalanine or tryptophan, so it likely reflects a read error. The chain employs TRBV6-6 and TRBJ2-1; TRBD2 matches at 11 bases. The germline V gene encodes CDR1 MNHNY and CDR2 SVGAGI (reference sequence). Trimming at V came to 2 bases and at J to 4 bases, leaving 4 bases not matched to a gene. The CDR3 covers 16 residues. CDR3: CASSYDGTSGYNEQFS. Here the CDR3 DNA reads TGTGCCAGCAGTTACGACGGGACTAGCGGATACAATGAGCAGTTCTCC.

Concerning this clonotype: This clone may be a read error of a much larger clone one base away. The genes are TRBV7-9 and TRBJ2-7; TRBD1 matches 10 bases. Per the germline V gene, CDR1 is SEHNR and CDR2 is FQNEAQ (reference sequence). CDR3 length: 18 residues. V dropped 4 bases and J dropped 2; count of bases not matched to a gene: 14. The CDR3 DNA follows: TGTGCCAGCAGCTCAAGGGCCCGGGACAGGGGTCGACCCTACGAGCAGTACTTC. Translation: CASSSRARDRGRPYEQYF.

This clonotype has ten or more counts. The V and J genes are TRBV12-3 or TRBV12-4 and TRBJ2-3; D gene unclear. This CDR3 comprises 14 residues. V was clipped by 5 bases and J by 0 bases, with 9 bases between them. In nucleotides, the CDR3 is TGTGCCAGCAGTGCACGCGGTAGCACAGATACGCAGTATTTT. The encoded protein is CASSARGSTDTQYF.

In this sample, this clonotype turned up many times. This chain uses TRBV7-6 with TRBJ2-1, with D perhaps TRBD2 (6 bases). This CDR3 has 16 amino acids. Germline-derived CDR1 and CDR2 are SGHVS and FNYEAQ. V dropped 5 bases and J dropped 3 bases, with 17 bases sitting between them. The CDR3 region is CASSDPYGSNYNEQFF. DNA of the CDR3: TGTGCCAGCAGCGACCCCTACGGGAGCAACTACAATGAGCAGTTCTTC.

This clonotype showed up just a few times. The CDR3, as DNA: TGTGCCAGCAGCCCCCTAGCGGGAGCGAGGGCCGGGGAGCTGTTTTTT. Protein product: CASSPLAGARAGELFF. This chain joins TRBV7-9 and TRBJ2-2, with TRBD2 matching over 10 bases. The CDR3 runs to 16 residues. The germline CDR1 and CDR2 sequences are SEHNR and FQNEAQ (reference sequence). With V trimmed by 5 bases and J by 6 bases, 9 bases remained unmatched.

Details on this clonotype: This may be a read error, as it is one base from a much larger clone. This chain links TRBV5-1 with TRBJ2-7, with TRBD1 identical over 7 bases. Per germline, CDR1 SGHRS and CDR2 YFSETQ. The CDR3 extends over 14 amino acids. The DNA of the CDR3 is TGCGCCAGCAGCGCCCAAAGGGGGCCAGAGGAGCAGTGCTTC. Translated, it gives CASSAQRGPEEQCF.

The table lists this clonotype with a few counts. The chain joins TRBV6-1 to TRBJ2-7; unclear D gene. This CDR3 region has 13 residues. V gave up 2 bases and J gave up 2 bases, with 7 bases separating them. CDR1 and CDR2 from the germline V gene are MNHNS and SASEGT. The CDR3 DNA is TGTGCCAGCAGTGAAAACGGAGCCTACGAGCAGTACTTC. Translation: CASSENGAYEQYF.

This clonotype was observed at least ten times. The chain couples TRBV7-9 to TRBJ1-1, with 9 positions matching TRBD1. After removal of 5 bases from V and 8 bases from J, the junction contained 3 bases not matched to a gene. Germline CDR1 is SEHNR and CDR2 is FQNEAQ (reference sequence). The CDR3 contains 12 residues. Written as DNA, the CDR3 is TGTGCCAGCAGCCGGACAGGGGAAGAAGCTTTCTTT. Amino acids: CASSRTGEEAFF.

This clonotype came up many times. The CDR3 sequence: CSVVEGNLGPSRGQYF. Here the CDR3 DNA reads TGCAGCGTTGTTGAAGGCAACCTAGGGCCTTCTAGAGGGCAGTACTTC. The V gene is TRBV29-1, the J gene TRBJ2-7; no reliable D call. The CDR3 sequence is 16 residues long. The V and J ends lost 4 bases and 9 bases respectively, with 28 bases between them. Germline lookup yields CDR1 SQVTM and CDR2 ANQGSEA.

This clonotype was counted between two and nine times. V usage is TRBV5-6 and J usage is TRBJ1-4; D unresolved. CDR1 and CDR2 (germline): SGHDT, YYEEEE. V was pared by 1 base and J by 12 bases, with 16 bases between. The CDR3 totals 14 residues. The CDR3 sequence is CASSLSLFGSELFF. CDR3 DNA: TGTGCCAGCAGCTTGTCACTCTTTGGTTCCGAACTGTTTTTT.

This clonotype was detected only a few times. The CDR3 bases are TGTGCCACCAGCAGAGGGGGAGGCTGGCAACCTGAAGCTTTCTTT. Residues: CATSRGGGWQPEAFF. This chain joins TRBV15 and TRBJ1-1; D remains ambiguous. Trimming removed 1 base from V and 6 bases from J, with 15 bases in between. The CDR3 runs 15 residues. CDR1 and CDR2 from the germline V gene are LNHNV and YYDKDF (reference sequence).

This clonotype has a count of ten or more. The chain couples TRBV7-9 to TRBJ2-7; TRBD1 might be the D (6 bases). The germline CDR1 and CDR2 sequences are SEHNR and FQNEAQ (reference sequence). This CDR3 region has 15 residues. Trimming cost V 5 bases and J 0 bases, with 14 bases left between them. CDR3 residues: CASSARQESSYEQYF. The DNA of the CDR3 is TGTGCCAGCAGCGCTCGACAGGAGAGCTCCTACGAGCAGTACTTC.

This clonotype was detected ten times or more. The genes are TRBV27 and TRBJ2-7; D possibly uses TRBD1 or TRBD2 (6 bases each). CDR3 length: 13 residues. Germline loops: CDR1 MNHEY, CDR2 SMNVEV (reference sequence). Trimming shortened V by 2 bases and J by 5 bases, and 10 bases separated the two germline ends. The CDR3 region is CASSLLGGHEQYF. CDR3 DNA: TGTGCCAGCAGTTTACTAGGGGGGCACGAGCAGTACTTC.